The entry below gives a single TCR beta chain sequence along with its context. Produced via immunoSEQ multiplex PCR; TCRdb's table is partial and in-frame only. Here the sample spans 200,000 or so clones, 80% to 85% being singletons. This CDR3 has 15 residues. The V end was cut by 0 bases, the J end by 2 bases, with 11 bases between. CDR1 is SGHKS and CDR2 is YYEKEE in the germline V gene (reference sequence). The data are from a study of blood T cell repertoires in COVID-19. Study details: Spain, Italy and the United States supplied samples that represented acute and convalescent COVID-19. The cDNA or gDNA used as material had been derived from T cells, B-cell-depleted T cells, or PBMCs.

Specimen: peripheral blood. The rearrangement links TRBV5-5 to TRBJ1-2; D may be TRBD1 (6 bases). This TCR was recovered from a woman older than 75 with COVID-19, enrolled during active disease. The DNA for the CDR3 is TGTGCCAGCAGCTTGGTGGCTGGGGGCAACTATGGCTACACCTTC. As protein: CASSLVAGGNYGYTF.